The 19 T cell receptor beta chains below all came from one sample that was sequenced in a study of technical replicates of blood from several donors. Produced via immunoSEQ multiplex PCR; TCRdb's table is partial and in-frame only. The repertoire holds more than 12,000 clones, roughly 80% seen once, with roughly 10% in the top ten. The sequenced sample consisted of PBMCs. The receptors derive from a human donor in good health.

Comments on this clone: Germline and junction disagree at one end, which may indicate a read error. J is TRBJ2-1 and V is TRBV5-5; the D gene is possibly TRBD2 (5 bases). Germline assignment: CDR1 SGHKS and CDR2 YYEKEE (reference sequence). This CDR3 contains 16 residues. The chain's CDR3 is CASSPPEGSAYNEQFF. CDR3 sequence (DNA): TGTGCCAGCAGCCCCCCCGAGGGTAGCGCCTATAATGAGCAGTTCTTC.

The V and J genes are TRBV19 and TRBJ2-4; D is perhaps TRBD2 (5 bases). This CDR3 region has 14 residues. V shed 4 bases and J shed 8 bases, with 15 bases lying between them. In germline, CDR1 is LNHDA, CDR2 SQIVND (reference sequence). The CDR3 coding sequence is TGTGCCAGTAGTAACTATGGACGGGGTGACATTCAGTACTTC. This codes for CASSNYGRGDIQYF.

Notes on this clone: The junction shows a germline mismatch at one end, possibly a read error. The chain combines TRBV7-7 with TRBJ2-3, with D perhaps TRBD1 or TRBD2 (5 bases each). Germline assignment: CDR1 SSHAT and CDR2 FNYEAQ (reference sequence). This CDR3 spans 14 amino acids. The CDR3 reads CASSVARQGDTQYF. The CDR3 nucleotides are TGTGCCAGCAGCGTAGCGCGGCAGGGAGATACGCAGTATTTT.

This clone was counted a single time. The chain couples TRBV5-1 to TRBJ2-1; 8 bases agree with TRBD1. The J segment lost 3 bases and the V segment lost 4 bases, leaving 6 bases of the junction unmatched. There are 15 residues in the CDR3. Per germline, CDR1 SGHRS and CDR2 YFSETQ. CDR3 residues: CASSAGQGNYNEQFF. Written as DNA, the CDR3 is TGCGCCAGCAGCGCAGGACAGGGTAACTACAATGAGCAGTTCTTC.

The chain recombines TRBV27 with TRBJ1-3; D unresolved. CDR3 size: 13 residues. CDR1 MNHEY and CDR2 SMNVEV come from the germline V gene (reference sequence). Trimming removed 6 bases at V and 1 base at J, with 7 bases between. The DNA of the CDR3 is TGTGCCAGCAGCCAACTTTCTGGAAACACCATATATTTT. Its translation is CASSQLSGNTIYF.

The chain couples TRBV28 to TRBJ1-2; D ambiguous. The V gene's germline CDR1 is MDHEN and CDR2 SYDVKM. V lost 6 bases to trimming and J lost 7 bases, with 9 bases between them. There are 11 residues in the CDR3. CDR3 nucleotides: TGTGCCAGCAGCTTCCGAGGTGGCTACACCTTC. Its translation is CASSFRGGYTF.

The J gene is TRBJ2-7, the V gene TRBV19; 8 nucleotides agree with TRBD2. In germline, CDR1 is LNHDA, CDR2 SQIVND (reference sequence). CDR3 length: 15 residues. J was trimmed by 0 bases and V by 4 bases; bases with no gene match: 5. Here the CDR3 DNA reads TGTGCCAGTAGTACCTACGGGACTAGCTCCTACGAGCAGTACTTC. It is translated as CASSTYGTSSYEQYF. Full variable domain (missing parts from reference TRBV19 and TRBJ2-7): DGGITQSPKYLFRKEGQNVTLSCEQNLNHDAMYWYRQDPGQGLRLIYYSQIVNDFQKGDIAEGYSVSREKKESFPLTVTSAQKNPTAFYLCASSTYGTSSYEQYFGPGTRLTVT.

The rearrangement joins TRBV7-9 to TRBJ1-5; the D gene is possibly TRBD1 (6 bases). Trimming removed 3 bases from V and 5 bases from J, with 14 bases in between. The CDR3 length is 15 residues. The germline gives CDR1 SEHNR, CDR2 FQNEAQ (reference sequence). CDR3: CASSFGTFADQPQHF. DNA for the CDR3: TGTGCCAGCAGCTTTGGGACATTTGCCGATCAGCCCCAGCATTTT.

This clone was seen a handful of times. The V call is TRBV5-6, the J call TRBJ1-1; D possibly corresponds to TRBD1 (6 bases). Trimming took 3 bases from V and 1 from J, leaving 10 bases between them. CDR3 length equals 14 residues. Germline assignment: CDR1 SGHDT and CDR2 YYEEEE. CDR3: CASSYGGGNTEAFF. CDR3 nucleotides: TGTGCCAGCAGCTATGGGGGCGGGAACACTGAAGCTTTCTTT.

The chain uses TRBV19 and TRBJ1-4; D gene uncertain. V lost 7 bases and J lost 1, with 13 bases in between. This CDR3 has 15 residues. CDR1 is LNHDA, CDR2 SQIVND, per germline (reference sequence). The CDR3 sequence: CASTNGVGTNEKLFF. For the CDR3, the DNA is TGTGCCAGTACCAACGGGGTTGGAACTAATGAAAAACTGTTTTTT.

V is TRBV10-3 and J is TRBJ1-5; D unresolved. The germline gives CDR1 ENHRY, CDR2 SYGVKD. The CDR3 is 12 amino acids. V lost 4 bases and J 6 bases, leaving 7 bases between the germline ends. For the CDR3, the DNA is TGTGCCATCAGTGCAGAGGGTCAGCCCCAGCATTTT. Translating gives CAISAEGQPQHF.

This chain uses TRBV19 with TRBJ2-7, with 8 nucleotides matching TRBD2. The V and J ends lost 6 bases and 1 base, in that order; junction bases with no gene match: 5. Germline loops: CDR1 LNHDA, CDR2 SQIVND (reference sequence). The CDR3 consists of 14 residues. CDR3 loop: CASRRGGSSYEQYF. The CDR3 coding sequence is TGTGCCAGTAGACGGGGGGGATCATCCTACGAGCAGTACTTC.

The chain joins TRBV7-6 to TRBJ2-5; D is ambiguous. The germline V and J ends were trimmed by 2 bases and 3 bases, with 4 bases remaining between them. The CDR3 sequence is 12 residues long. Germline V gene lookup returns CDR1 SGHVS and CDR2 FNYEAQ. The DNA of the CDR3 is TGTGCCAGCAGCTTATCAGAAGAGACCCAGTACTTC. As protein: CASSLSEETQYF.

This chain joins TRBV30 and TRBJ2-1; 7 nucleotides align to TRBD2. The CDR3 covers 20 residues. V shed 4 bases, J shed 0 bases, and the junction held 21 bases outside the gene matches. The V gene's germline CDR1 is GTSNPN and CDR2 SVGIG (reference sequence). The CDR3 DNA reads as TGTGCCTGGACTTCCCGATGGGGTAGAGCGGGACCTTCCTCCTACAATGAGCAGTTCTTC. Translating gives CAWTSRWGRAGPSSYNEQFF.

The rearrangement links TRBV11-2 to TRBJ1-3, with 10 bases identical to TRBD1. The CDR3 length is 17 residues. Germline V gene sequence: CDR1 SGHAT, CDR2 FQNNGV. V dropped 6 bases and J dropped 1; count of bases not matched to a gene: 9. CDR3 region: CASRGQGKRASGNTIYF. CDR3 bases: TGTGCCAGCAGGGGACAGGGGAAAAGGGCTTCTGGAAACACCATATATTTT.

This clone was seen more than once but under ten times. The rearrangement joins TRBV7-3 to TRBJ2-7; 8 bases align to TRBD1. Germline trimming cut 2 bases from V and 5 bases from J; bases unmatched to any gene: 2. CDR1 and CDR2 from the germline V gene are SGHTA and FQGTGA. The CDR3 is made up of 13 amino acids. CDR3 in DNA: TGTGCCAGCAGCTTAGCAGGGGGCGACGAGCAGTACTTC. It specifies CASSLAGGDEQYF. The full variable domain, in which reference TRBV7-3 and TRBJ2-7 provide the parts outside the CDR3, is GAGVSQTPSNKVTEKGKYVELRCDPISGHTALYWYRQSLGQGPEFLIYFQGTGAADDSGLPNDRFFAVRPEGSVSTLKIQRTERGDSAVYLCASSLAGGDEQYFGPGTRLTVT.

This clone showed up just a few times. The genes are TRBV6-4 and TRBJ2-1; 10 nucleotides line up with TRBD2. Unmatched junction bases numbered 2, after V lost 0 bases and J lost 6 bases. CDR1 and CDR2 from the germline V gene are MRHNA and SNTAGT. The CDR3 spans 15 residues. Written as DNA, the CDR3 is TGTGCCAGCAGTGACTCGGTAGCGGGAGGCAATGAGCAGTTCTTC. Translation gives CASSDSVAGGNEQFF.

CDR3 DNA sequence: TGCGCCAGCAGCTTGGGCGTTCTGGAGACAGATACGCAGTATTTT. Protein product: CASSLGVLETDTQYF. The gene calls are TRBV5-1 and TRBJ2-3, with unresolved D. CDR3 length equals 15 residues. Trimming pared 0 bases from V and 3 bases from J, leaving 11 bases between. Germline CDR1 SGHRS, CDR2 YFSETQ.

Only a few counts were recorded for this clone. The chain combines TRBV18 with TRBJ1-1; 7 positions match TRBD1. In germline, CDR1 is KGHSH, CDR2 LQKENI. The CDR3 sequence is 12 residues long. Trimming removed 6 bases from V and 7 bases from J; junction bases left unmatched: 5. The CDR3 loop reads CASSQGQNEAFF. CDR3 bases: TGTGCCAGCTCTCAGGGACAGAATGAAGCTTTCTTT.